This TCR beta chain was found in a study of T cell responses to AZD1222 COVID-19 vaccine. The study, taken as a whole, reports: Clonal diversity may have been underestimated, and the donors were mostly white British, with more females than males. When two AZD1222 doses had been given, Spike-specific TCR breadth and depth rose.

TCRdb's copy holds only in-frame clones and misses some; the assay was immunoSEQ multiplex PCR. Of more than 110,000 clones in the sample, about nine tenths are singletons; the top ten hold approximately 5.4%. V was pared by 4 bases and J by 1 base, with 8 bases between. Germline CDR1 is MGHDK and CDR2 is SYGVNS. The CDR3 spans 14 residues. To note about this clone: Its antigen is not known.

This material consisted of peripheral blood, taken on day 0 of AZD1222 vaccination. The TCR was taken from an adult in good health. The chain carries TRBV25-1 and TRBJ2-1; perhaps TRBD1 as D (6 bases). The CDR3 bases are TGTGCCAGCAGTGGGGGGCTTTCCTACAATGAGCAGTTCTTC. It encodes CASSGGLSYNEQFF.